The 4 T cell receptor beta chains given below trace back to one sample, sequenced in a study of post-analysis software for immune sequencing data. Which antigens these TCRs recognize remains unknown. Built from TCR beta cDNA, the libraries had unique molecular identifiers in them. TCRdb processed the PCR reads anew with MiXCR; each CDR3 protein has one entry. The sample shows hundreds of thousands of distinct CDR3 sequences, roughly 45% of them seen only once. Study conclusions and caveats: Several TRBV segments (TRBV5-6, TRBV5-1 and TRBV20-1 among them) occurred more frequently in patients than in controls.

Source material: blood. The receptor set was obtained from a girl between 5 and 17 years old with multiple sclerosis.

The chain couples TRBV30 to TRBJ2-1; 13 positions agree with TRBD2. The CDR3 is 15 amino acids. Germline-derived CDR1 and CDR2 are GTSNPN and SVGIG (reference sequence). With V trimmed by 2 bases and J by 9 bases, 7 bases remained unmatched. CDR3 in amino acids: CAWSTLAGGPGEQFF. DNA of the CDR3: TGTGCCTGGAGTACACTAGCGGGAGGGCCGGGTGAGCAGTTCTTC. The entire variable domain, with the rest obtained from reference TRBV30 and TRBJ2-1, is as follows: SQTIHQWPATLVQPVGSPLSLECTVEGTSNPNLYWYRQAAGRGLQLLFYSVGIGQISSEVPQNLSASRPQDRQFILSSKKLLLSDSGFYLCAWSTLAGGPGEQFFGPGTRLTVL.

This clonotype was seen more than once but under ten times. V is TRBV20-1 and J is TRBJ2-7; 11 positions agree with TRBD1. The length of the CDR3 is 17 residues. The V gene end was trimmed by 0 bases and the J gene end by 2 bases; junction bases not matched to a gene: 9. CDR1 DFQATT and CDR2 SNEGSKA come from the germline V gene (reference sequence). The CDR3 DNA reads as TGCAGTGCTAGAGATCGTGCCGGGACAGGGGGACCCTACGAGCAGTACTTC. Protein sequence: CSARDRAGTGGPYEQYF.

The sample holds a few counts of this clonotype. The genes are TRBV28 and TRBJ2-1, with 7 bases lining up with TRBD2. There are 15 residues in the CDR3. Unmatched junction bases numbered 8, after V lost 7 bases and J lost 2 bases. Germline V gene lookup returns CDR1 MDHEN and CDR2 SYDVKM. The CDR3 sequence: CASNRGGGPYNEQFF. The CDR3 bases are TGTGCCAGCAACCGAGGCGGGGGACCCTACAATGAGCAGTTCTTC.

This clonotype turned up a few times. The CDR3 spells CASSYSIGVPKTQYF. The CDR3, as DNA: TGTGCCAGCAGTTACTCGATCGGAGTACCGAAGACCCAGTACTTC. J is TRBJ2-5 and V is TRBV6-5; D uncertain. The CDR3 has 15 amino acids. V shed 0 bases and J shed 6 bases, with 14 bases lying between them. From germline, CDR1 is MNHEY and CDR2 SVGAGI.